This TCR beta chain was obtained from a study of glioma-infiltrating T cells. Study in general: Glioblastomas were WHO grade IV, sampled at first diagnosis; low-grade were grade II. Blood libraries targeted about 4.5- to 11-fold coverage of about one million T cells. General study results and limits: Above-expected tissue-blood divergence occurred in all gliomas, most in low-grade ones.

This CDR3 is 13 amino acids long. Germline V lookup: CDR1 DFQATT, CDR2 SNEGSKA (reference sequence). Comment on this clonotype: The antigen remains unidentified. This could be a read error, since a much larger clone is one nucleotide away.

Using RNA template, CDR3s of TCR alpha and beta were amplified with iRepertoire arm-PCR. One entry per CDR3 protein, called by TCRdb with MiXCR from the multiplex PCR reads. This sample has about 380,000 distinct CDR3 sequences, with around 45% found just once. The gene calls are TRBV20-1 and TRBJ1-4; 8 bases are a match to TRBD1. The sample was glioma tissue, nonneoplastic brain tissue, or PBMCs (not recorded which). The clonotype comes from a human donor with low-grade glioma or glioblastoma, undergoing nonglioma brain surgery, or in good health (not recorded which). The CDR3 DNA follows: TGCAGTGCTACCGGGACAGGAGGTGAAAAACTGTCTTTT. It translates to CSATGTGGEKLSF.